This paragraph reports one TCR beta chain. The antigen remains undetermined. TCRdb keeps only in-frame clones here, not all; method: immunoSEQ multiplex PCR. The sample lists about 95,000 clones; 70% to 90% were seen once. The sample originates from a study of OX40 agonist ivuxolimab in advanced cancers. Points from the study as a whole: The mean number of expanded clones was higher in CD8+ T cells than in CD4+.

With 6 bases removed from V and 8 bases from J, the gap between germline ends came to 22 bases. Germline-derived CDR1 and CDR2 are MDHEN and SYDVKM. The CDR3 is made up of 16 amino acids. The receptor was isolated from an adult with an advanced solid tumor such as melanoma, head and neck, liver or kidney cancer. Sequences were derived from CD4+ or CD8+ T cells sorted from blood, sampled in a trial of the OX40 agonist ivuxolimab. V usage is TRBV28 and J usage is TRBJ2-2; maybe TRBD2 (6 bases). The CDR3 DNA follows: TGTGCCAGCAGACCGCATATAGCGGACCTTGGGGGGGAGCTGTTTTTT. It is translated as CASRPHIADLGGELFF.